A single sample gave rise to the 20 T cell receptor beta chains below, sequenced in a study of regulatory T cells in long-lasting Graves disease. The time point is: newly diagnosed GD, antithyroid drugs for less than 3 months. PBMC RNA was the source of the TCR library. Sequencing libraries for TCR beta were prepared with iRepertoire HTBI primers and Arm-PCR of CDR3 regions. MiXCR, run by TCRdb on the multiplex PCR reads, gives a single entry per CDR3 protein. The data hold about 440,000 distinct CDR3 sequences, with approximately 16% observed a single time. These data are also associated with another study on T cells in Graves' hyperthyroidism and ophthalmopathy.

The sample in question was peripheral blood mononuclear cells (PBMCs), obtained at new diagnosis, from a patient treated with antithyroid drugs. These receptors were collected from a woman aged 25 to 39 with Graves disease.

This clonotype was seen at least ten times. The chain joins TRBV27 to TRBJ1-1, with unresolved D. Trimming took 0 bases from V and 0 from J, leaving 11 bases between them. Germline CDR1 reads MNHEY; CDR2 reads SMNVEV (reference sequence). The CDR3 has 16 residues. The CDR3 region is CASSLSRVHMNTEAFF. CDR3 DNA sequence: TGTGCCAGCAGTTTATCGAGGGTTCACATGAACACTGAAGCTTTCTTT.

This clonotype was detected many times. The V gene is TRBV10-3, the J gene TRBJ1-1, with 9 bases identical to TRBD1. Germline V lookup: CDR1 ENHRY, CDR2 SYGVKD. The CDR3 covers 12 residues. Trimming cost V 11 bases and J 4 bases; bases outside gene matches: 5. The DNA for the CDR3 is TGTGCCGCCCTGGACAGGGGCACTGAAGCTTTCTTT. It translates to CAALDRGTEAFF.

The chain uses TRBV3-1 and TRBJ2-7, with D possibly TRBD2 on 6 matching bases. The germline gives CDR1 LGHDT, CDR2 YNNKEL (reference sequence). The ends were cut back, 6 bases at V and 3 bases at J, with 18 bases in the middle. CDR3 length: 15 amino acids. The CDR3 nucleotides are TGTGCCAGCAGTTCAGGAGAAGCGGGCTTCTACGAGCAGTACTTC. This codes for CASSSGEAGFYEQYF.

CDR3 DNA sequence: TGTGCCTGGAGTGTAAGTCGAGGCAGGGCTTGGACTGAAGCTTTCTTT. Translated: CAWSVSRGRAWTEAFF. The rearrangement uses TRBV30 and TRBJ1-1; weak D call: TRBD1 (5 bases). Germline V gene data show CDR1 as GTSNPN and CDR2 as SVGIG (reference sequence). The ends were cut back, 0 bases at V and 5 bases at J, with 19 bases in the middle. This CDR3 has 16 amino acids.

This clonotype was observed many times. The chain uses TRBV18 and TRBJ2-5; either TRBD1 or TRBD2 may fit D (5 bases each). Germline V gene data show CDR1 as KGHSH and CDR2 as LQKENI. The CDR3 sequence is 14 residues long. V lost 1 base and J lost 4, with 10 bases in between. CDR3 region: CASSPRGVGETQYF. As DNA, the CDR3 is TGTGCCAGCTCACCACGAGGGGTGGGAGAGACCCAGTACTTC.

This clonotype was seen ten or more times. CDR3 in DNA: TGTGCCAGCAGCGTCCCGGGAACGGAGACTGGCTACACCTTC. It translates to CASSVPGTETGYTF. The chain uses TRBV7-2 and TRBJ1-2; D not resolved. There are 14 residues in the CDR3. Trimming stripped 5 bases from V and 7 bases from J, with 17 bases between. Germline assignment: CDR1 SGHTA and CDR2 FQGNSA.

Note on this clonotype: This may arise from a read error, as a much more abundant clone is one base away. This sequence joins TRBV11-2 and TRBJ2-5; D is perhaps TRBD1 (5 bases). Germline lookup yields CDR1 SGHAT and CDR2 FQNNGV. This CDR3 region has 17 residues. V was clipped by 5 bases and J by 11 bases, with 30 bases between them. The CDR3 DNA reads as TGTGCCAGCAGCGCCATGGAACAGGTTCTTTTCTACAATGAGCAGTACTTC. It translates to CASSAMEQVLFYNEQYF.

This clonotype was detected many times. The CDR3 reads CASSTGTARYEQYF. CDR3 nucleotides: TGTGCCAGCAGTACCGGGACAGCTCGCTACGAGCAGTACTTC. The chain joins TRBV27 to TRBJ2-7, with 7 bases that match TRBD1. CDR1 and CDR2 from the germline V gene are MNHEY and SMNVEV (reference sequence). The junction had 7 bases not matched to a gene; V was cut back by 5 bases and J by 3 bases. The CDR3 has 14 residues.

This clonotype was observed many times. The chain carries TRBV28 and TRBJ2-3, with 15 positions matching TRBD2. The CDR3 extends over 18 amino acids. With V trimmed by 6 bases and J by 3 bases, 10 bases remained unmatched. The germline CDR1 and CDR2 sequences are MDHEN and SYDVKM. The CDR3 region is CASSPGLAGGPYTDTQYF. The CDR3 DNA reads as TGTGCCAGCAGCCCCGGACTAGCGGGAGGGCCGTATACAGATACGCAGTATTTT.

This clonotype was seen more than once but under ten times. The rearrangement uses TRBV19 and TRBJ2-1, with TRBD2 matching over 9 bases. CDR1 is LNHDA and CDR2 is SQIVND in the germline V gene (reference sequence). The CDR3 is 18 residues long. After removal of 1 base from V and 0 bases from J, the junction contained 7 bases not matched to a gene. DNA for the CDR3: TGTGCCAGTAGTATAGTAGTCCTAGCGGGGAGCTCCTACAATGAGCAGTTCTTC. This sequence encodes CASSIVVLAGSSYNEQFF.

Concerning this clonotype itself: One end of the junction fails to match germline, which may point to a read error. The rearrangement uses TRBV19 and TRBJ1-1, with D possibly TRBD1 on 5 matching bases. Germline assignment: CDR1 LNHDA and CDR2 SQIVND (reference sequence). The CDR3 is 15 residues long. CDR3 sequence reads: CVSTLRRQGGTEAFF. In DNA, the CDR3 is TGTGTCAGTACCCTGAGGCGGCAGGGAGGCACTGAAGCTTTCTTT.

This clonotype has a count of ten or more. The rearrangement joins TRBV28 to TRBJ2-7, with 9 bases that match TRBD2. Per the germline V gene, CDR1 is MDHEN and CDR2 is SYDVKM. The CDR3 spans 14 residues. Losses at the gene ends were 5 bases for V and 3 bases for J; bases not matched to a gene: 5. CDR3 residues: CASSISGSGYEQYF. DNA of the CDR3: TGTGCCAGCAGTATTAGCGGGAGTGGCTACGAGCAGTACTTC. The entire variable domain, with the rest obtained from reference TRBV28 and TRBJ2-7, is as follows: DVKVTQSSRYLVKRTGEKVFLECVQDMDHENMFWYRQDPGLGLRLIYFSYDVKMKEKGDIPEGYSVSREKKERFSLILESASTNQTSMYLCASSISGSGYEQYFGPGTRLTVT.

This clonotype was counted between two and nine times. Possible read error: a much larger clone is one base away. The rearrangement links TRBV28 to TRBJ2-1, with D possibly matching TRBD1 (5 bases). CDR1 and CDR2 from the germline V gene are MDHEN and SYDVKM. V was cut by 3 bases and J by 6 bases, with 15 bases left in between. The CDR3 length is 15 residues. The CDR3 coding sequence is TGTGCCAGCAGTTTTAGGGGATTGTGGGTCAATGAGCAGTTCTTC. As protein: CASSFRGLWVNEQFF.

The chain links TRBV20-1 to TRBJ2-3; D is unresolved. CDR1 and CDR2 from the germline V gene are DFQATT and SNEGSKA (reference sequence). The V gene lost 6 bases and the J gene lost 0 bases, with 13 bases spanning the gap. The CDR3 is made up of 14 amino acids. CDR3 nucleotide sequence: TGCAGTGCGAAATCGGCTTCTAGCACAGATACGCAGTATTTT. Translating gives CSAKSASSTDTQYF.

This clonotype was detected many times. The chain has TRBV30 and TRBJ2-1; TRBD2 is a possible D gene (6 bases). This CDR3 spans 20 amino acids. Between the trimmed V and J ends, which lost 0 bases and 4 bases, there was a span of 28 bases. Germline CDR1 and CDR2: GTSNPN and SVGIG (reference sequence). This CDR3 reads CAWSVRERGTFRTLYNEQFF. In DNA form, the CDR3 reads TGTGCCTGGAGTGTACGGGAACGAGGGACTTTCCGAACCTTATACAATGAGCAGTTCTTC. The whole variable domain, filled in from reference TRBV30 and TRBJ2-1, reads SQTIHQWPATLVQPVGSPLSLECTVEGTSNPNLYWYRQAAGRGLQLLFYSVGIGQISSEVPQNLSASRPQDRQFILSSKKLLLSDSGFYLCAWSVRERGTFRTLYNEQFFGPGTRLTVL.

A note on this clonotype: A much larger clone lies one base from this, so it may be a read error. This chain connects TRBV20-1 to TRBJ2-3, with D hard to call. The V and J ends lost 7 bases and 4 bases respectively, with 15 bases between them. Germline V gene data show CDR1 as DFQATT and CDR2 as SNEGSKA (reference sequence). The CDR3 consists of 13 residues. The CDR3 is CSGSAEFADTQYF. Here the CDR3 DNA reads TGCAGTGGGTCAGCCGAATTCGCAGATACGCAGTATTTT.

This chain links TRBV29-1 with TRBJ2-3, with 7 bases that match TRBD2. CDR1 is SQVTM and CDR2 is ANQGSEA in the germline V gene. There are 17 residues in the CDR3. The V segment lost 0 bases and the J segment 5 bases; nucleotides outside the gene matches: 14. CDR3 residues: CSVEDAGVGARGDTQYF. CDR3 in DNA: TGCAGCGTTGAAGATGCGGGGGTCGGGGCGAGGGGAGATACGCAGTATTTT.

This clonotype was recorded at least ten times. The CDR3 loop reads CASSIGTSGNEQFF. The CDR3 DNA reads as TGTGCCAGTAGTATCGGAACTAGCGGAAATGAGCAGTTCTTC. V and J are TRBV19 and TRBJ2-1; 8 bases are shared with TRBD2. Germline V gene data show CDR1 as LNHDA and CDR2 as SQIVND (reference sequence). The ends lost 3 bases at V and 7 bases at J; junction bases unmatched: 5. The CDR3 runs 14 residues.

The chain employs TRBV30 and TRBJ2-2; D may be TRBD2 (6 bases). Germline V gene sequence: CDR1 GTSNPN, CDR2 SVGIG (reference sequence). The length of the CDR3 is 14 residues. Deletions cut 2 bases from V and 5 bases from J, with 12 bases between. DNA for the CDR3: TGTGCCTGGAGTCGGGACGCGGGGACCGGGGAGCTGTTTTTT. The encoded protein is CAWSRDAGTGELFF.

This clonotype was seen many times. The V gene is TRBV6-2 or TRBV6-3, the J gene TRBJ2-1; D is perhaps TRBD2 (6 bases). Germline-derived CDR1 and CDR2 are MNHEY and SVGEGT. This CDR3 is 17 amino acids long. Trimming shortened V by 2 bases and J by 2 bases, and 16 bases separated the two germline ends. The CDR3: CASSYGSVAATYNEQFF. Written as DNA, the CDR3 is TGTGCCAGCAGTTACGGTTCGGTAGCGGCCACCTACAATGAGCAGTTCTTC.